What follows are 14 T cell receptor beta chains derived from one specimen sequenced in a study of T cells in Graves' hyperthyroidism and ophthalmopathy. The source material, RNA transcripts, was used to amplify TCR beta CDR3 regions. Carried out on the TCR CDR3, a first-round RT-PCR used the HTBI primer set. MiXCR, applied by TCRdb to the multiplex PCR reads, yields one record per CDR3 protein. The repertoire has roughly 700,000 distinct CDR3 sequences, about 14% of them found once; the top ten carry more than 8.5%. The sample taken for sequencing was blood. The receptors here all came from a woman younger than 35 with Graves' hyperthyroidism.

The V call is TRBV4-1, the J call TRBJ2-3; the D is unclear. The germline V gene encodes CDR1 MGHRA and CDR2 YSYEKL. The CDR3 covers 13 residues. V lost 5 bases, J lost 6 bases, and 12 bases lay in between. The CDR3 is CASSGRQSDTQYF. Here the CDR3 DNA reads TGCGCCAGCAGCGGACGTCAGAGCGATACGCAGTATTTT.

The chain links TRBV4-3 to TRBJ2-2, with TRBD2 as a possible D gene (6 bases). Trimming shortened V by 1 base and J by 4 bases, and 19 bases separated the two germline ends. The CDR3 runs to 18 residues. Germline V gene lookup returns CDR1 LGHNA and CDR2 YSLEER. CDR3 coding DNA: TGCGCCAGCAGCCAAGTCCGGGACTCACCCTGGGGCACCGGGGAGCTGTTTTTT. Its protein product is CASSQVRDSPWGTGELFF.

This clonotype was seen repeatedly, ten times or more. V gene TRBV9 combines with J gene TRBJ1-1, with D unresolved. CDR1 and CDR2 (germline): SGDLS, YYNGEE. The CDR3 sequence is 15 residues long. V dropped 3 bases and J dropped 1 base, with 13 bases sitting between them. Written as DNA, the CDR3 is TGTGCCAGCAGCGCCGAGGTTGTGCCGAACACTGAAGCTTTCTTT. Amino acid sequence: CASSAEVVPNTEAFF.

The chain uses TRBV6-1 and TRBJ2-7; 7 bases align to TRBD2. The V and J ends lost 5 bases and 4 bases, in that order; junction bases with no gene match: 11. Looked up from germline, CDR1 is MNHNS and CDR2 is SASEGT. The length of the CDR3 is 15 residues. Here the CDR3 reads CASSTKAGVSYEQYF. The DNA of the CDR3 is TGTGCCAGCAGTACCAAGGCGGGAGTGTCGTACGAGCAGTACTTC.

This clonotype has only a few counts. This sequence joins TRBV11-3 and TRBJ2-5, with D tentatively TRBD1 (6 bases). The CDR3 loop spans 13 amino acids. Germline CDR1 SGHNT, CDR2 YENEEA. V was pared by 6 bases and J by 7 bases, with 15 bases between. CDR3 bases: TGTGCCAGCAGACGGACAGACTTTGGGACCCAGTACTTC. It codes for CASRRTDFGTQYF.

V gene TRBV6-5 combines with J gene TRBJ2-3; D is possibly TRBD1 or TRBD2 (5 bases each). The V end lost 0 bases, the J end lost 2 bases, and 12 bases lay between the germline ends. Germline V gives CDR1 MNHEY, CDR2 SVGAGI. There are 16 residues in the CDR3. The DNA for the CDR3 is TGTGCCAGCAGTTACTCGGGGCCAGACTACACAGATACGCAGTATTTT. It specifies CASSYSGPDYTDTQYF.

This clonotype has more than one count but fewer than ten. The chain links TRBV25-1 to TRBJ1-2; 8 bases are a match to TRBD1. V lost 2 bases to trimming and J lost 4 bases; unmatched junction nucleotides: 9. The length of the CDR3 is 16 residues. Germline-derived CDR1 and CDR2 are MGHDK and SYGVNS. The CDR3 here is CASSEEGAGGGYGYTF. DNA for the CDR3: TGTGCCAGCAGTGAAGAGGGGGCAGGGGGCGGCTATGGCTACACCTTC.

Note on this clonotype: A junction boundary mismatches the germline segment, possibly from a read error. The CDR3 DNA follows: TGTGCCATCGGACGGACTTTTAATGAAAACCTGTTTTTT. It specifies CAIGRTFNENLFF. The chain is built from TRBV10-3 and TRBJ1-4, with D unresolved. CDR3 length: 13 amino acids. CDR1 and CDR2 from the germline V gene are ENHRY and SYGVKD.

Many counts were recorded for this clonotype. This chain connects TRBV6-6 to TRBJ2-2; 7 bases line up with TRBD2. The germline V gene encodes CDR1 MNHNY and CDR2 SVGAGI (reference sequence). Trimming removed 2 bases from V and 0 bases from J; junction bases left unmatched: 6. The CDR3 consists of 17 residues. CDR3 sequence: CASSYRGVVSNTGELFF. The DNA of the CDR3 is TGTGCCAGCAGTTACCGGGGGGTGGTATCGAACACCGGGGAGCTGTTTTTT.

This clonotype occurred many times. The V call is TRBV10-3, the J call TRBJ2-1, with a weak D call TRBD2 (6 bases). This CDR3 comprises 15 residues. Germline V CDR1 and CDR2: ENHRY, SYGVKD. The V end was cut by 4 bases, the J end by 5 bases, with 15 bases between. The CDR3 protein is CAISADLGGHNEQFF. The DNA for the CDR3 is TGTGCCATCAGTGCGGACCTCGGGGGTCACAATGAGCAGTTCTTC.

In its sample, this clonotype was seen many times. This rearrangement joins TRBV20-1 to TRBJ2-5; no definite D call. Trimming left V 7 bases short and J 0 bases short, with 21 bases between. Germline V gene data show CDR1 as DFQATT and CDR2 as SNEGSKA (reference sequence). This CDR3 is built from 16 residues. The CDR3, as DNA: TGCAGTGGGCTTCCCCGGCGTCATCAGTACCAAGAGACCCAGTACTTC. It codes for CSGLPRRHQYQETQYF.

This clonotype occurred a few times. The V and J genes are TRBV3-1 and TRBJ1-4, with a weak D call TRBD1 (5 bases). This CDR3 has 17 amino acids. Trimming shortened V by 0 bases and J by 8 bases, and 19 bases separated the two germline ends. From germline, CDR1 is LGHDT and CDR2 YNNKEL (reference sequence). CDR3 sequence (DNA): TGTGCCAGCAGCCAAGAGGCCCCAGGGCGGTCGGCCGAAAAACTGTTTTTT. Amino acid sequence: CASSQEAPGRSAEKLFF.

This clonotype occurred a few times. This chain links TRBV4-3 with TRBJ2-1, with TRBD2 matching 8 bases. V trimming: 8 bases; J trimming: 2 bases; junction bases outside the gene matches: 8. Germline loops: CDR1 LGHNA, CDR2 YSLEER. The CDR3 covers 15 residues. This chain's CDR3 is CASSSRGLAYNEQFF. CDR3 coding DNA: TGCGCCAGCTCCTCAAGGGGACTAGCCTACAATGAGCAGTTCTTC.

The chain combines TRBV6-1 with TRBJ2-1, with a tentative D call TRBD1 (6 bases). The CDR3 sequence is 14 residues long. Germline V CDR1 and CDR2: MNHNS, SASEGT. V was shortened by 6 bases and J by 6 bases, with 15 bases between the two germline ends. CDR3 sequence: CASRPTNRVNEQFF. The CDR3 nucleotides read TGTGCCAGCAGACCCACTAACAGGGTCAATGAGCAGTTCTTC.